This T cell receptor (beta chain) is from a study of T cells in Graves' hyperthyroidism and ophthalmopathy. RNA transcripts gave rise to amplified TCR beta CDR3 regions. The TCR CDR3 was amplified in a first-round RT-PCR using the HTBI primer set. TCRdb independently ran MiXCR on the multiplex PCR reads; one entry per CDR3 protein. Among hundreds of thousands of distinct CDR3 sequences, more than 12% were seen once, and the ten largest hold approximately 12%. V dropped 1 base and J dropped 0; count of bases not matched to a gene: 3. The CDR3 spans 16 residues. Germline CDR1 and CDR2: SEHNR and FQNEAQ (reference sequence). This clonotype showed up many times.

The receptor's source is a woman in her fifties or sixties with Graves' ophthalmopathy. This sequence joins TRBV7-9 and TRBJ2-3; 8 positions agree with TRBD2. Sequenced: blood. CDR3 sequence reads: CASSLGSSGSTDTQYF. CDR3 in DNA: TGTGCCAGCAGCTTAGGTTCTAGCGGGAGCACAGATACGCAGTATTTT.